This T cell receptor (beta chain) stems from a study of technical replicates of blood from several donors. This clone has just one count. Repertoires were generated with immunoSEQ multiplex PCR, while TCRdb's copy carries only in-frame clones and drops some. The sample yields about 85,000 clones, around 94% seen once. Germline lookup yields CDR1 MDHEN and CDR2 SYDVKM. This CDR3 spans 14 amino acids. V lost 4 bases and J lost 3; bases outside the gene matches: 4. This TCR came from a human donor in good health. What was sequenced was T cells isolated from PBMCs. The rearrangement links TRBV28 to TRBJ2-7, with 9 bases identical to TRBD2. Written as DNA, the CDR3 is TGTGCCAGCAGTTACAAGCGGGAGGTCTACGAGCAGTACTTC. This codes for CASSYKREVYEQYF.